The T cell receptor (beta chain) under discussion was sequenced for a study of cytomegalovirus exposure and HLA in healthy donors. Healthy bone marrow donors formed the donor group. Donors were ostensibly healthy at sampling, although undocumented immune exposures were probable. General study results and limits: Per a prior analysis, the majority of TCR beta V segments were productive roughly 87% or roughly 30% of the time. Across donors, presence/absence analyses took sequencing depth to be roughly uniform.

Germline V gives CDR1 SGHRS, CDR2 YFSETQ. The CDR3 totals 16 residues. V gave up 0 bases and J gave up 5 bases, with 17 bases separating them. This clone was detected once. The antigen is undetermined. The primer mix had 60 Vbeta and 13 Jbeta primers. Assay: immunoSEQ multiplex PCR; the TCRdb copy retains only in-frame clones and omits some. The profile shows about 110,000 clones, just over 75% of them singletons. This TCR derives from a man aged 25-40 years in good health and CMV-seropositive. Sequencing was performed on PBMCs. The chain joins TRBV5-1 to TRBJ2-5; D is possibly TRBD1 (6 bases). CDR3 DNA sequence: TGCGCCAGCAGCTTGGCCTCGAGCGCCAGGGGCGAGACCCAGTACTTC. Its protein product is CASSLASSARGETQYF.